A selection of T cell receptor beta chains follows, all from one sample in a study of shared clonotypes between healthy human individuals. Here immunoSEQ multiplex PCR was the method, and the copy in TCRdb shows in-frame clones only, minus some. The sample carries 950,000 to 1,200,000 clones, 60% to 80% recorded once. The sample was memory CD4+ T cells from PBMCs. Receptor source: a young man in good health. Some clones in this sample may be carry-over from other donors' samples. Both conserved end residues are part of each CDR3. The D gene is left open where the match is weak. The listing skips clone size in some rows; elsewhere it reads once, few, many or a size class.

j_gene: TRBJ2-5; v_gene: TRBV18; d_gene: .; abundance: .; CDR3nt: TGTGCCAGCTCACCGAGAGCGAACCAAGAGACCCAGTACTTC; CDR3aa: CASSPRANQETQYF
j_gene: TRBJ1-2; v_gene: TRBV28; d_gene: .; abundance: once; CDR3nt: TGTGCCAGCAGTACCCCCGGGGGTAGCTACACCTTC; CDR3aa: CASSTPGGSYTF
j_gene: TRBJ2-1; v_gene: TRBV29-1; d_gene: TRBD2; abundance: .; CDR3nt: TGCAGCGTTGCCGGGACTAGCGGGAGTTATGAGCAGTTCTTC; CDR3aa: CSVAGTSGSYEQFF
j_gene: TRBJ1-4; v_gene: TRBV7-6; d_gene: .; abundance: .; CDR3nt: TGTGCCAGCAGCTTGGGGACGGGGCGCGGTGGAAAACTGTTTTTT; CDR3aa: CASSLGTGRGGKLFF
j_gene: TRBJ2-7; v_gene: TRBV5-1; d_gene: .; abundance: .; CDR3nt: TGCGCCAGCAGCCCCATGGGCGGGTTCGAGCAGTACTTC; CDR3aa: CASSPMGGFEQYF
j_gene: TRBJ2-7; v_gene: TRBV2; d_gene: .; abundance: .; CDR3nt: TGTGCCAGCGGTAGGAGGGCCCTTTACGAGCAGTACTTC; CDR3aa: CASGRRALYEQYF
j_gene: TRBJ2-7; v_gene: TRBV2; d_gene: .; abundance: few; CDR3nt: TGTGCCAGCAGTGGGGACTCCTACGAGCAGTACTTC; CDR3aa: CASSGDSYEQYF
j_gene: TRBJ2-7; v_gene: TRBV27; d_gene: .; abundance: .; CDR3nt: TGTGCCAGCAGTTTATCCTATTCTGGGGGAAACGAGCGGTACTTC; CDR3aa: CASSLSYSGGNERYF
j_gene: TRBJ2-7; v_gene: TRBV18; d_gene: TRBD2; abundance: .; CDR3nt: TGTGCCAGCTCACCAGCGGGAGGGGCCCTCTACGAGCAGTACTTC; CDR3aa: CASSPAGGALYEQYF
j_gene: TRBJ1-4; v_gene: TRBV27; d_gene: .; abundance: .; CDR3nt: TGTGCCAGCAGTTTTAGGGAATCTGATGAAAAACTGTTTTTT; CDR3aa: CASSFRESDEKLFF
j_gene: TRBJ2-2; v_gene: TRBV6-6; d_gene: TRBD2; abundance: .; CDR3nt: TGTGCCAGCAGTTACCTAGCGGGATGGACCGGGGAGCTGTTTTTT; CDR3aa: CASSYLAGWTGELFF
j_gene: TRBJ2-2; v_gene: TRBV4-2; d_gene: TRBD2; abundance: few; CDR3nt: TGTGCCAGCAGCCAAGCTTCCCTAGCGGCCACCGGGGAGCTGTTTTTT; CDR3aa: CASSQASLAATGELFF
j_gene: TRBJ2-5; v_gene: TRBV10-3; d_gene: TRBD2; abundance: .; CDR3nt: TGTGCCATCAGTGAGCAGCCGGGACTAGCGGGAGGGCAAGAGACCCAGTACTTC; CDR3aa: CAISEQPGLAGGQETQYF
j_gene: TRBJ2-3; v_gene: TRBV11-2; d_gene: .; abundance: few; CDR3nt: TGTGCCAGCTCCCCCCGGGGAATCGGCACAGATACGCAGTATTTT; CDR3aa: CASSPRGIGTDTQYF
j_gene: TRBJ2-3; v_gene: TRBV28; d_gene: .; abundance: .; CDR3nt: TGTGCCAGCAGTTCCCGGATGGCAGATACGCAGTATTTT; CDR3aa: CASSSRMADTQYF
j_gene: TRBJ1-3; v_gene: TRBV6-6; d_gene: .; abundance: once; CDR3nt: TGTGCCAGCAGTTACGAGTCCGGATCCCACGGAAACACCATATATTTT; CDR3aa: CASSYESGSHGNTIYF
j_gene: TRBJ2-6; v_gene: TRBV28; d_gene: TRBD2; abundance: .; CDR3nt: TGTGCCACCCGGACTAGTCTCTCTGGGGCCAACGTCCTGACTTTC; CDR3aa: CATRTSLSGANVLTF
j_gene: TRBJ2-3; v_gene: TRBV7-2; d_gene: .; abundance: .; CDR3nt: TGTGCCAGTGGAGACGGGGCGGAGAGCACAGATACGCAGTATTTT; CDR3aa: CASGDGAESTDTQYF
j_gene: TRBJ2-7; v_gene: TRBV29-1; d_gene: TRBD1; abundance: .; CDR3nt: TGCAGCGTCGCCAAGGAGACAGGGCGGTACGAGCAGTACTTC; CDR3aa: CSVAKETGRYEQYF
j_gene: TRBJ2-7; v_gene: TRBV28; d_gene: .; abundance: .; CDR3nt: TGTGCCAGCAGATTGGGGACTGCTACCTACGAGCAGTACTTC; CDR3aa: CASRLGTATYEQYF
j_gene: TRBJ2-2; v_gene: TRBV18; d_gene: .; abundance: once; CDR3nt: TGTGCCAGCTCACCACCCGCGGCGAGAGGCTCCGGGGAGCTGTTTTTT; CDR3aa: CASSPPAARGSGELFF
j_gene: TRBJ1-2; v_gene: TRBV28; d_gene: .; abundance: .; CDR3nt: TGTGCCAGTAAGACAGAGAACTATGGCTACACCTTC; CDR3aa: CASKTENYGYTF
j_gene: TRBJ1-2; v_gene: TRBV5-1; d_gene: .; abundance: .; CDR3nt: TGCGCCAGCAGTCCCACGCCGGGGAACTATGGCTACACCTTC; CDR3aa: CASSPTPGNYGYTF
j_gene: TRBJ1-5; v_gene: TRBV28; d_gene: .; abundance: .; CDR3nt: TGTGCCAGCAGTCCGTCGGGGGCCCAGCATTTT; CDR3aa: CASSPSGAQHF
j_gene: TRBJ2-2; v_gene: TRBV7-2; d_gene: .; abundance: .; CDR3nt: TGTGCCAGCAGCCGCCCGGGACTTAGTAACACCGGGGAGCTGTTTTTT; CDR3aa: CASSRPGLSNTGELFF
j_gene: TRBJ2-5; v_gene: TRBV5-4; d_gene: TRBD2; abundance: .; CDR3nt: TGTGCCGGGACCGACCGCGGGGGGCGGGAGACCCAGTACTTC; CDR3aa: CAGTDRGGRETQYF
j_gene: TRBJ2-1; v_gene: TRBV11-2; d_gene: .; abundance: many; CDR3nt: TGTGCCAGCAGCTTAGGTCGGGAGCTCGAACAGTTCTTC; CDR3aa: CASSLGRELEQFF
j_gene: TRBJ1-1; v_gene: TRBV2; d_gene: .; abundance: once; CDR3nt: TGTGCCAGCAGGCCTATTCCTAGGACAAAACCTGAAGCTTTCTTT; CDR3aa: CASRPIPRTKPEAFF
j_gene: TRBJ2-3; v_gene: TRBV20-1; d_gene: .; abundance: .; CDR3nt: TGCAGTGCAGGGGCCCCGGATACGCAGTATTTT; CDR3aa: CSAGAPDTQYF
j_gene: TRBJ1-2; v_gene: TRBV28; d_gene: TRBD1; abundance: .; CDR3nt: TGTGCCAGCAGTTTATCGCATACCCGTCCTGGACAGGGGTACGAGTATGGCTACACCTTC; CDR3aa: CASSLSHTRPGQGYEYGYTF
j_gene: TRBJ1-2; v_gene: TRBV12-5; d_gene: TRBD1; abundance: .; CDR3nt: TGTGCTAGTGGTTTAGGGACAGGGGGCGAAAATGGCTACACCTTC; CDR3aa: CASGLGTGGENGYTF
j_gene: TRBJ1-1; v_gene: TRBV6-5; d_gene: .; abundance: .; CDR3nt: TGTGCCAGCAGTTACCTCTGGGACGGGAACACTGAAGCTTTCTTT; CDR3aa: CASSYLWDGNTEAFF
j_gene: TRBJ1-1; v_gene: TRBV19; d_gene: .; abundance: .; CDR3nt: TGTGCCAGTAGTATACGGGAAGGGGTTGACACTGAAGCTTTCTTT; CDR3aa: CASSIREGVDTEAFF
j_gene: TRBJ2-1; v_gene: TRBV11-2; d_gene: .; abundance: .; CDR3nt: TGTGCCAGCACCATGGGGGCCAGCGGGGAAGCCTACAATGAGCAGTTCTTC; CDR3aa: CASTMGASGEAYNEQFF
j_gene: TRBJ1-5; v_gene: TRBV7-8; d_gene: .; abundance: .; CDR3nt: TGTGCCAGCAGCTTTCCGGGGCAGCCCCAGCATTTT; CDR3aa: CASSFPGQPQHF
j_gene: TRBJ1-5; v_gene: TRBV7-2; d_gene: .; abundance: once; CDR3nt: TGTGCCAGCAGCTTAGCACGGGAGGGTCAGCCCCAGCATTTT; CDR3aa: CASSLAREGQPQHF
j_gene: TRBJ2-7; v_gene: TRBV9; d_gene: TRBD1; abundance: .; CDR3nt: TGTGCCAGCAGCGCGGGACTGGACAGGGTGGGGGAGCAGTACTTC; CDR3aa: CASSAGLDRVGEQYF
j_gene: TRBJ1-6; v_gene: TRBV30; d_gene: .; abundance: many; CDR3nt: TGTGCCTGGAATTGGGGGAGGAATTCACCCCTCCACTTT; CDR3aa: CAWNWGRNSPLHF
j_gene: TRBJ1-3; v_gene: TRBV7-9; d_gene: .; abundance: .; CDR3nt: TGTGCCAGCAGCATAACAGGGTTCACTGGAAACACCATATATTTT; CDR3aa: CASSITGFTGNTIYF
j_gene: TRBJ1-1; v_gene: TRBV7-3; d_gene: .; abundance: once; CDR3nt: TGTGCCAGCAGCCCGAGCGACACTCTCATGTACACTGAAGCTTTCTTT; CDR3aa: CASSPSDTLMYTEAFF
j_gene: TRBJ2-3; v_gene: TRBV7-7; d_gene: TRBD2; abundance: .; CDR3nt: TGTGCCAGCAGCCCAGGGACTAGCGGTAGCACAGATACGCAGTATTTT; CDR3aa: CASSPGTSGSTDTQYF
j_gene: TRBJ2-2; v_gene: TRBV30; d_gene: TRBD1; abundance: once; CDR3nt: TGTGCCTGGAGTGCCGCGACAGGGGGCGGAACCGGGGAGCTGTTTTTT; CDR3aa: CAWSAATGGGTGELFF
j_gene: TRBJ1-1; v_gene: TRBV30; d_gene: .; abundance: many; CDR3nt: TGTGCCTGGAGACTCAGAAGAGACCTGAACACTGAAGCTTTCTTT; CDR3aa: CAWRLRRDLNTEAFF
j_gene: TRBJ1-3; v_gene: TRBV6-5; d_gene: .; abundance: .; CDR3nt: TGTGCCAGCAGTTACTCGTGGGCCCGTCGAAACACCATATATTTT; CDR3aa: CASSYSWARRNTIYF
j_gene: TRBJ1-5; v_gene: TRBV6-6; d_gene: .; abundance: .; CDR3nt: TGTGCCAGCAGCCGGGGGGGAGGAAGCAATCAGCCCCAGCATTTT; CDR3aa: CASSRGGGSNQPQHF
j_gene: TRBJ1-5; v_gene: TRBV28; d_gene: .; abundance: few; CDR3nt: TGTGCCAGCAGTCCGAACACGGATCAGCCCCAGCATTTT; CDR3aa: CASSPNTDQPQHF
j_gene: TRBJ2-7; v_gene: TRBV27; d_gene: .; abundance: few; CDR3nt: TGTGCCAGCAGTTCATCGACGGTTTCCTACGAGCAGTACTTC; CDR3aa: CASSSSTVSYEQYF
j_gene: TRBJ1-3; v_gene: TRBV7-2; d_gene: .; abundance: .; CDR3nt: TGTGCCAGCAGCTTGGACGGGACCGCTCGAGGTGGAACCATATATTTT; CDR3aa: CASSLDGTARGGTIYF
j_gene: TRBJ1-3; v_gene: TRBV6-1; d_gene: .; abundance: .; CDR3nt: TGTGCCAGCAGTGAAATCACCTACGCTGGAAACACCATATATTTT; CDR3aa: CASSEITYAGNTIYF